Listed below are T cell receptor beta chains from one sample, sequenced in a study of CD8 T cells in ankylosing spondylitis. TCRdb re-derived calls from the 5' RACE reads in MiXCR, one entry per CDR3 protein. The sample holds around 430,000 distinct CDR3 sequences, approximately 17% seen once. The sample taken for sequencing was blood, either unsorted or a sorted T cell fraction (not recorded which). All receptors derive from a male donor with ankylosing spondylitis. Both conserved end residues are part of each CDR3. A D gene is named only where the DNA matches it firmly. Size is stated for part of the rows, as once, few or many counts, or as a class when the clone is expanded.

>TRBJ2-7|TRBD1|TRBV20-1|many
CSVAQGGDEQYF
TGCAGTGTAGCACAGGGGGGCGACGAGCAGTACTTC
>TRBJ2-7|TRBD1|TRBV15|.
CATSRKLGQGEMVGFYEQYF
TGTGCCACCAGCAGGAAATTGGGACAGGGGGAGATGGTAGGGTTCTACGAGCAGTACTTC
>TRBJ1-1|.|TRBV30|.
CAWTWGNTEAFF
TGTGCCTGGACCTGGGGGAACACTGAAGCTTTCTTT
>TRBJ1-6|.|TRBV6-1|few
CASSEVGGVTSPLHF
TGTGCCAGCAGTGAAGTGGGGGGTGTTACATCACCCCTCCACTTT
>TRBJ1-5|.|TRBV6-2/TRBV6-3|few
CASRPNNQPQHF
TGTGCCAGCAGACCAAACAATCAGCCCCAGCATTTT
>TRBJ2-5|.|TRBV24-1|few
CATSDLKGTQYF
TGTGCCACCAGTGATTTGAAGGGGACCCAGTACTTC
>TRBJ2-3|.|TRBV15|.
CATSRGVESDTQYF
TGTGCCACCAGCAGAGGTGTGGAGTCAGATACGCAGTATTTT
>TRBJ2-5|TRBD1|TRBV6-1|.
CASSGGQGVETQYF
TGTGCCAGCAGTGGGGGACAGGGGGTAGAGACCCAGTACTTC
>TRBJ2-1|.|TRBV5-1|.
CASNLASPYNEQFF
TGCGCCAGCAACCTCGCTAGCCCATACAATGAGCAGTTCTTC
>TRBJ1-6|TRBD1|TRBV25-1|few
CASSDAGQYNSPLHF
TGTGCCAGCAGTGATGCGGGACAGTATAATTCACCCCTCCACTTT
>TRBJ2-1|.|TRBV29-1|many
CSVAHTYSNEQFF
TGCAGCGTCGCCCACACCTACTCCAATGAGCAGTTCTTC
>TRBJ2-1|TRBD1|TRBV12-3/TRBV12-4|few
CASSPTSGTGDNEQFF
TGTGCCAGCAGTCCCACCTCCGGGACAGGGGACAATGAGCAGTTCTTC
>TRBJ2-5|TRBD2|TRBV7-2|.
CASSPAGSPSTEYF
TGTGCCAGCAGCCCAGCGGGGTCTCCGTCTACGGAGTACTTC
>TRBJ2-1|.|TRBV28|few
CASSFAHNEQFF
TGTGCCAGCAGTTTCGCACACAATGAGCAGTTCTTC
>TRBJ1-1|.|TRBV9|.
CASSAFDLVSSEAFF
TGTGCCAGCAGTGCCTTTGACCTGGTATCGTCGGAAGCTTTCTTT